These 30 T cell receptor beta chains were sequenced from one sample in a study of Graves' ophthalmopathy and Graves' hyperthyroidism. Researchers took RNA transcripts and amplified TCR beta CDR3 regions from them. The workflow started with a first-round RT-PCR run with HTBI primers and then moved on to a second-round multiplex PCR. TCRdb independently ran MiXCR on the multiplex PCR reads; one entry per CDR3 protein. The table has some 150,000 distinct CDR3 sequences, about two fifths seen once. Source material: peripheral blood. These receptors all come from a man aged 30 to 39 with Graves' ophthalmopathy.

Many counts were recorded for this clonotype. The chain is built from TRBV11-3 and TRBJ2-5, with D perhaps TRBD2 (6 bases). The CDR3 contains 14 residues. Germline V gene data show CDR1 as SGHNT and CDR2 as YENEEA. The V end lost 1 base, the J end lost 3 bases, and 9 bases lay between the germline ends. In nucleotides, the CDR3 is TGTGCCAGCAGCTTAGTTCGGGGGAAAGAGACCCAGTACTTC. Its translation: CASSLVRGKETQYF.

The V gene is TRBV6-5, the J gene TRBJ2-7; no reliable D call. CDR1 and CDR2 from the germline V gene are MNHEY and SVGAGI. CDR3 length: 14 amino acids. The V and J ends lost 4 bases and 3 bases respectively, with 13 bases between them. The CDR3 spells CASSLTGLLYEQYF. In DNA, the CDR3 is TGTGCCAGCAGTTTAACTGGCCTCCTCTACGAGCAGTACTTC.

This clonotype showed up many times. The rearrangement uses TRBV30 and TRBJ2-2, with 10 positions matching TRBD1. The CDR3 covers 14 residues. Germline loops: CDR1 GTSNPN, CDR2 SVGIG (reference sequence). Losses at the gene ends were 3 bases for V and 5 bases for J; bases not matched to a gene: 3. CDR3 region: CAWSGTGVTGELFF. The CDR3 DNA is TGTGCCTGGAGCGGGACAGGGGTGACCGGGGAGCTGTTTTTT.

This clonotype was detected ten times or more. The chain uses TRBV6-5 and TRBJ1-2; unclear D gene. Deletions cut 6 bases from V and 3 bases from J, with 17 bases between. Germline V gives CDR1 MNHEY, CDR2 SVGAGI. The CDR3 has 15 residues. The DNA of the CDR3 is TGTGCCAGCAGCCACCGGGAAGAGGCGTACTATGGCTACACCTTC. Translating gives CASSHREEAYYGYTF.

This clonotype was found a few times. This sequence joins TRBV6-1 and TRBJ1-2; D gene unclear. Deletions cut 6 bases from V and 0 bases from J, with 17 bases between. There are 16 residues in the CDR3. The germline V gene encodes CDR1 MNHNS and CDR2 SASEGT. The CDR3 is CASRARTVVTNYGYTF. The CDR3 DNA reads TGTGCCAGCAGGGCCCGGACTGTGGTTACTAACTATGGCTACACCTTC.

At least ten counts were recorded for this clonotype. This CDR3 is CASSLSGGMNTEAFF. As DNA, the CDR3 is TGTGCCAGCAGTTTGTCAGGGGGAATGAACACTGAAGCTTTCTTT. This chain connects TRBV12-3 or TRBV12-4 to TRBJ1-1; TRBD1 matches 7 bases. The CDR3 covers 15 residues. The V segment lost 3 bases and the J segment 0 bases; nucleotides outside the gene matches: 4.

In this sample, this clonotype turned up many times. The chain carries TRBV29-1 and TRBJ2-7; D gene ambiguous. Trimming removed 7 bases from V and 3 bases from J, with 10 bases in between. The germline V gene encodes CDR1 SQVTM and CDR2 ANQGSEA. There are 11 residues in the CDR3. The CDR3 sequence: CSGANNYEQYF. CDR3 sequence (DNA): TGCAGCGGAGCTAACAACTACGAGCAGTACTTC.

This clonotype was detected ten times or more. V usage is TRBV20-1 and J usage is TRBJ2-5, with D unresolved. The CDR3 is made up of 14 amino acids. Per germline, CDR1 DFQATT and CDR2 SNEGSKA (reference sequence). The V and J ends lost 6 bases and 1 base respectively, with 15 bases between them. Written as DNA, the CDR3 is TGCAGTGCCCAAATCCAGTTAGGCCAAGAGACCCAGTACTTC. It yields the protein CSAQIQLGQETQYF.

This clonotype was detected ten times or more. The chain employs TRBV19 and TRBJ1-6; 7 bases are a match to TRBD1. CDR3 length: 15 amino acids. The V and J ends lost 6 bases and 6 bases, in that order; junction bases with no gene match: 8. Germline V gene lookup returns CDR1 LNHDA and CDR2 SQIVND (reference sequence). The CDR3 DNA sequence: TGTGCCAGTAGGTCCGGGGCAGGGGGTAATTCACCCCTCCACTTT. Its protein product is CASRSGAGGNSPLHF.

This clonotype was seen repeatedly, ten times or more. This chain links TRBV28 with TRBJ2-7, with a possible D match to TRBD2 (5 bases). With 6 bases removed from V and 9 bases from J, the gap between germline ends came to 12 bases. Germline assignment: CDR1 MDHEN and CDR2 SYDVKM. The CDR3 totals 11 residues. This chain's CDR3 is CASSTRLLQYF. CDR3 nucleotides: TGTGCCAGCAGCACTAGGTTACTGCAGTACTTC.

This clonotype was observed at least ten times. The V gene is TRBV6-5, the J gene TRBJ2-7; D unresolved. Trimming shortened V by 4 bases and J by 2 bases, and 18 bases separated the two germline ends. The CDR3 contains 16 residues. CDR1 and CDR2 from the germline V gene are MNHEY and SVGAGI. DNA of the CDR3: TGTGCCAGCAGTTGCTTCCCATTACCGACGGCCTACGAGCAGTACTTC. As protein: CASSCFPLPTAYEQYF.

The rearrangement links TRBV27 to TRBJ1-1, with 9 bases fitting TRBD1. CDR3 length: 14 amino acids. CDR1 and CDR2 (germline): MNHEY, SMNVEV (reference sequence). The junction had 6 bases not matched to a gene; V was cut back by 6 bases and J by 4 bases. CDR3 sequence: CASSLLQGATEAFF. Written as DNA, the CDR3 is TGTGCCAGCAGCCTTTTACAGGGGGCCACTGAAGCTTTCTTT.

This clonotype occurred many times. This chain links TRBV4-3 with TRBJ1-1; 9 bases map to TRBD1. V trimming: 3 bases; J trimming: 10 bases; junction bases outside the gene matches: 3. This CDR3 spans 12 amino acids. The germline gives CDR1 LGHNA, CDR2 YSLEER. The CDR3 reads CASSQGQGVAFF. The DNA for the CDR3 is TGCGCCAGCAGCCAGGGACAGGGCGTAGCTTTCTTT.

This clonotype was counted ten times or more. This sequence joins TRBV5-1 and TRBJ1-1; D might be TRBD1 (6 bases). This CDR3 is built from 15 residues. Between the trimmed V and J ends, which lost 0 bases and 2 bases, there was a span of 11 bases. Germline lookup yields CDR1 SGHRS and CDR2 YFSETQ. The CDR3 bases are TGCGCCAGCAGCTTGGCGGGGACAACCAACACTGAAGCTTTCTTT. Amino acids: CASSLAGTTNTEAFF.

CDR3 residues: CASSDNSNTEAFF. CDR3 in DNA: TGTGCCAGCAGCGACAATTCAAACACTGAAGCTTTCTTT. This chain joins TRBV12-3 or TRBV12-4 and TRBJ1-1, with unresolved D. The length of the CDR3 is 13 residues. Trimming pared 6 bases from V and 2 bases from J, leaving 10 bases between.

Comments on this clonotype: At one end, the junction sequence differs from germline, possibly due to a read error. The chain has TRBV12-3 or TRBV12-4 and TRBJ1-1; D is unclear. The CDR3 length is 15 residues. The CDR3 coding sequence is TGCGGCAGCAGTAGTGGACGAGGAATTTACACTGAAGCTTTCTTT. Translated, it gives CGSSSGRGIYTEAFF.

V gene TRBV12-3 or TRBV12-4 combines with J gene TRBJ1-1; D is ambiguous. V dropped 1 base and J dropped 8 bases, with 8 bases sitting between them. This CDR3 is built from 12 residues. In DNA form, the CDR3 reads TGTGCCAGCAGTTTAGGCTTGGGGGAAGCTTTCTTT. It is translated as CASSLGLGEAFF.

This clonotype has at least ten counts. The chain joins TRBV28 to TRBJ2-7; 7 bases agree with TRBD1. V was clipped by 5 bases and J by 0 bases; unmatched bases: 7. Looked up from germline, CDR1 is MDHEN and CDR2 is SYDVKM. This CDR3 spans 15 amino acids. The chain's CDR3 is CASSLRDSSSYEQYF. Written as DNA, the CDR3 is TGTGCCAGCAGTCTACGGGACAGCAGCTCCTACGAGCAGTACTTC.

The chain employs TRBV6-5 and TRBJ2-5, with D tentatively TRBD1 (6 bases). The V end was cut by 0 bases, the J end by 4 bases, with 9 bases between. Germline-derived CDR1 and CDR2 are MNHEY and SVGAGI. The CDR3 consists of 14 residues. The CDR3 here is CASSYSQGIETQYF. In DNA form, the CDR3 reads TGTGCCAGCAGTTACTCGCAGGGGATAGAGACCCAGTACTTC.

This clonotype appeared once. The chain carries TRBV20-1 and TRBJ2-5; a weak D match, TRBD2 (6 bases). V gave up 6 bases and J gave up 10 bases, with 12 bases separating them. The germline CDR1 and CDR2 sequences are DFQATT and SNEGSKA (reference sequence). The CDR3 is 10 residues long. This CDR3 is CSATQGGQYF. The CDR3 region has the DNA TGCAGTGCCACTCAGGGAGGCCAGTACTTC.

There are many counts of this clonotype. The chain uses TRBV28 and TRBJ2-2; 10 positions match TRBD2. The germline V gene has CDR1 MDHEN and CDR2 SYDVKM. V was pared by 3 bases and J by 5 bases, with 9 bases of the junction left unmatched. CDR3 length equals 17 residues. In DNA, the CDR3 is TGTGCCAGCAGTTTGACGAGCGGGAGGGCCGGTACCGGGGAGCTGTTTTTT. Translated: CASSLTSGRAGTGELFF.

There are many counts of this clonotype. The rearrangement links TRBV2 to TRBJ2-2; D call uncertain. In germline, CDR1 is SNHLY, CDR2 FYNNEI. There are 15 residues in the CDR3. V lost 6 bases to trimming and J lost 3 bases, with 14 bases between them. CDR3 in amino acids: CASSRETVDTGELFF. The CDR3 DNA reads as TGTGCCAGCAGCCGAGAGACTGTTGACACCGGGGAGCTGTTTTTT.

The chain combines TRBV6-1 with TRBJ2-7; 7 bases line up with TRBD1. Trimming at V came to 6 bases and at J to 3 bases, leaving 11 bases not matched to a gene. The CDR3 contains 15 residues. In germline, CDR1 is MNHNS, CDR2 SASEGT. CDR3 coding DNA: TGTGCCAGCAGACGAGACAGGGTAGTAGTCTACGAGCAGTACTTC. It yields the protein CASRRDRVVVYEQYF.

This chain links TRBV7-2 with TRBJ2-7; TRBD1 agrees at 8 bases. V shed 8 bases, J shed 6 bases, and the junction held 15 bases outside the gene matches. The CDR3 loop spans 15 amino acids. The germline gives CDR1 SGHTA, CDR2 FQGNSA. The chain's CDR3 is CASAPRGRGLLEQYF. The CDR3 nucleotides read TGTGCCAGCGCCCCGCGGGGCAGGGGGCTCCTCGAGCAGTACTTC. Drawing the rest from reference TRBV7-2 and TRBJ2-7, the complete variable domain is GAGVSQSPSNKVTEKGKDVELRCDPISGHTALYWYRQSLGQGLEFLIYFQGNSAPDKSGLPSDRFSAERTGGSVSTLTIQRTQQEDSAVYLCASAPRGRGLLEQYFGPGTRLTVT.

This clonotype was detected ten times or more. V is TRBV11-2 and J is TRBJ1-5, with D possibly matching TRBD1 (6 bases). Trimming cost V 0 bases and J 7 bases, with 16 bases left between them. The CDR3 is 16 amino acids. CDR1 is SGHAT, CDR2 FQNNGV, per germline. This CDR3 is CASSLEAFGGSQPQHF. CDR3 DNA: TGTGCCAGCAGCTTAGAGGCGTTCGGGGGCAGCCAGCCCCAGCATTTT.

The rearrangement joins TRBV28 to TRBJ1-2, with D unresolved. Germline loops: CDR1 MDHEN, CDR2 SYDVKM. CDR3 length equals 13 residues. V shed 4 bases and J shed 8 bases, with 14 bases lying between them. The CDR3 region is CASSSPGFGGYTF. CDR3 sequence (DNA): TGTGCCAGCAGTTCCCCGGGCTTCGGGGGCTACACCTTC.

This clonotype was detected many times. This chain uses TRBV12-3 or TRBV12-4 with TRBJ1-5; a possible D gene is TRBD1 (5 bases). Deletions cut 6 bases from V and 4 bases from J, with 16 bases between. This CDR3 is built from 15 residues. CDR3 amino acids: CASSSQATRNQPQHF. The CDR3 DNA is TGTGCCAGCAGCTCACAGGCTACACGGAATCAGCCCCAGCATTTT.

V and J are TRBV5-6 and TRBJ1-1; D uncertain. The CDR3 consists of 11 residues. V shed 0 bases and J shed 10 bases, with 7 bases lying between them. Germline CDR1 reads SGHDT; CDR2 reads YYEEEE. The CDR3 sequence is CASSLAQVAFF. CDR3 DNA sequence: TGTGCCAGCAGCTTGGCCCAGGTAGCTTTCTTT.

A single count supports this clonotype. The chain carries TRBV12-3 or TRBV12-4 and TRBJ1-5; 7 positions agree with TRBD1. The J segment lost 0 bases and the V segment lost 5 bases, leaving 7 bases of the junction unmatched. The CDR3 contains 16 residues. DNA of the CDR3: TGTGCCAGCAGTGGGACAGACTATTATAGCAATCAGCCCCAGCATTTT. It translates to CASSGTDYYSNQPQHF.

This clonotype was detected many times. J is TRBJ1-1 and V is TRBV6-5, with TRBD1 matching over 7 bases. Trimming cost V 2 bases and J 5 bases; bases outside gene matches: 8. CDR3 length equals 15 residues. Looked up from germline, CDR1 is MNHEY and CDR2 is SVGAGI. CDR3: CASSYPRGGRTEAFF. For the CDR3, the DNA is TGTGCCAGCAGTTACCCCAGGGGGGGCCGGACTGAAGCTTTCTTT.